This TCR beta chain came from a study of cytomegalovirus exposure and HLA in healthy donors. In the PCR, 60 Vbeta and 13 Jbeta primers were used. Method: immunoSEQ multiplex PCR; TCRdb's copy keeps in-frame clones and lacks some. Found here are tens of thousands of clones; the top ten clones hold about 3.8%. Losses at the gene ends were 3 bases for V and 12 bases for J; bases not matched to a gene: 8. The CDR3 contains 15 residues. In germline, CDR1 is MGHRA, CDR2 YSYEKL. The TCR was taken from a female donor in good health and CMV-seropositive. The chain carries TRBV4-1 and TRBJ2-1; 13 bases align to TRBD2. Material: PBMCs. DNA of the CDR3: TGCGCCAGCAGCCAGACGGGACTAGCGGGGCGAGGGCAGTTCTTC. Its translation: CASSQTGLAGRGQFF.